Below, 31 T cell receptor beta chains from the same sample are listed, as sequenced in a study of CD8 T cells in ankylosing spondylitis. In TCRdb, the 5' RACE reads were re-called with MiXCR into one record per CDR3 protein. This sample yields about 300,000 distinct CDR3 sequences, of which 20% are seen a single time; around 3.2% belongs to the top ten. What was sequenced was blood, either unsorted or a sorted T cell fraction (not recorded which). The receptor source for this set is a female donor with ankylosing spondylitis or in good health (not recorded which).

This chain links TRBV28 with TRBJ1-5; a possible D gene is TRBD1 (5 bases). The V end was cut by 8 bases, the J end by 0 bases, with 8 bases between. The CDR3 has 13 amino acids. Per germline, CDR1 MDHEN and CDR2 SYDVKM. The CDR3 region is CASDRRSNQPQHF. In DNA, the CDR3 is TGTGCCAGCGACAGACGTAGCAATCAGCCCCAGCATTTT. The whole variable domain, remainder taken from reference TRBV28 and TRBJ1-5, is DVKVTQSSRYLVKRTGEKVFLECVQDMDHENMFWYRQDPGLGLRLIYFSYDVKMKEKGDIPEGYSVSREKKERFSLILESASTNQTSMYLCASDRRSNQPQHFGDGTRLSIL.

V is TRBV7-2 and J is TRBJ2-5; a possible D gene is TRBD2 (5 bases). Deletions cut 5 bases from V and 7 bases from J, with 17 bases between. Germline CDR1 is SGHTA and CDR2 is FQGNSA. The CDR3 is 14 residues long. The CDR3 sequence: CASSLREAMGTQYF. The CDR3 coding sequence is TGTGCCAGCAGCCTCCGGGAAGCAATGGGGACCCAGTACTTC. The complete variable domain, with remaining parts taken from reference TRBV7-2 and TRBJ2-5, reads GAGVSQSPSNKVTEKGKDVELRCDPISGHTALYWYRQSLGQGLEFLIYFQGNSAPDKSGLPSDRFSAERTGGSVSTLTIQRTQQEDSAVYLCASSLREAMGTQYFGPGTRLLVL.

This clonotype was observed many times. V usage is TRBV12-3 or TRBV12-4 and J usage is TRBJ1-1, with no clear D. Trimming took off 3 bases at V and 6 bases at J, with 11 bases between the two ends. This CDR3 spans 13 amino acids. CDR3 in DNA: TGTGCCAGCAGTTTGGGATTCGCCGCTGAAGCTTTCTTT. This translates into CASSLGFAAEAFF.

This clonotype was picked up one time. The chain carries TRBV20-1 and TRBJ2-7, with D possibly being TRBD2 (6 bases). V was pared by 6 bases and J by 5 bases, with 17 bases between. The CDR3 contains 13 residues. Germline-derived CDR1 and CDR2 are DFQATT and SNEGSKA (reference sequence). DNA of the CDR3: TGCAGTGCGGCCTGCGCGGGACGGAACGAGCAGTACTTC. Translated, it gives CSAACAGRNEQYF.

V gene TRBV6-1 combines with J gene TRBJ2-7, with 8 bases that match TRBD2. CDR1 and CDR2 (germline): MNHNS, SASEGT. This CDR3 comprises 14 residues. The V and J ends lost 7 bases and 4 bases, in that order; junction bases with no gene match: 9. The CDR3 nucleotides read TGTGCCAGCACAAGAGCGGGAGAGGTATACGAGCAGTACTTC. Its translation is CASTRAGEVYEQYF.

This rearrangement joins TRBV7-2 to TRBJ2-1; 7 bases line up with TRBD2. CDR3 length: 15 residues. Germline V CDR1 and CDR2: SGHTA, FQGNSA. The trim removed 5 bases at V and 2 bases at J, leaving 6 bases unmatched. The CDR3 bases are TGTGCCAGCAGCACAGAAGCGGGAACCTACAATGAGCAGTTCTTC. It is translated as CASSTEAGTYNEQFF.

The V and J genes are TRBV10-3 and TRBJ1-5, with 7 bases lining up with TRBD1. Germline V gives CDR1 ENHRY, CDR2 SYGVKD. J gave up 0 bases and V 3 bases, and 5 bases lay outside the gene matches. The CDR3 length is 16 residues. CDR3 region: CAISELGQNSNQPQHF. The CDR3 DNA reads TGTGCCATCAGTGAATTGGGACAGAATAGCAATCAGCCCCAGCATTTT.

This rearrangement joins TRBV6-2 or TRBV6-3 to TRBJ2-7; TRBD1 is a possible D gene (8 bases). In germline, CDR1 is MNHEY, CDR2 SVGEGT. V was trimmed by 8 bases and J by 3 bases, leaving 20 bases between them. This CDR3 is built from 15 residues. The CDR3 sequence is CASSAGAGGYYEQYF. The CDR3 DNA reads TGTGCCAGCTCCGCGGGGGCAGGGGGCTACTACGAGCAGTACTTC.

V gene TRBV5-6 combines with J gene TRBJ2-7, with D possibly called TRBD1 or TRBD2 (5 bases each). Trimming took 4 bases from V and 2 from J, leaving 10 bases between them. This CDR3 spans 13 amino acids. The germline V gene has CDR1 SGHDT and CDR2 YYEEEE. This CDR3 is CASSPQGPYEQYF. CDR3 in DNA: TGTGCCAGCAGCCCGCAGGGACCCTACGAGCAGTACTTC.

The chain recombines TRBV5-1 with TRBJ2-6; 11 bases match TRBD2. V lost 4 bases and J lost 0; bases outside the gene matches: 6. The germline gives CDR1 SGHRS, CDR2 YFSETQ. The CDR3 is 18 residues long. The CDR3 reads CASSATSGDSSGANVLTF. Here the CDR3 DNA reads TGCGCCAGCAGCGCGACTAGCGGGGACAGCTCTGGGGCCAACGTCCTGACTTTC.

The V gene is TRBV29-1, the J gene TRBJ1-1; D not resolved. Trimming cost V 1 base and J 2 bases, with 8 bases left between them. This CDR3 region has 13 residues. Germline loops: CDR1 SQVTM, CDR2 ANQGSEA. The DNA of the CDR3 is TGCAGCGTTGAAGGACGGTATAACACTGAAGCTTTCTTT. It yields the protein CSVEGRYNTEAFF.

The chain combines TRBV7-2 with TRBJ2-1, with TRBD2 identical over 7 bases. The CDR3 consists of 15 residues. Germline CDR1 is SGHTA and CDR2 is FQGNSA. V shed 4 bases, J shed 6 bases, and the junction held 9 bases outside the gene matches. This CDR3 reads CASSYRAGAFNEQFF. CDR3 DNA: TGTGCCAGCAGCTACCGGGCGGGAGCGTTCAATGAGCAGTTCTTC. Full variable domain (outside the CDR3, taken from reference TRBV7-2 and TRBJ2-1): GAGVSQSPSNKVTEKGKDVELRCDPISGHTALYWYRQSLGQGLEFLIYFQGNSAPDKSGLPSDRFSAERTGGSVSTLTIQRTQQEDSAVYLCASSYRAGAFNEQFFGPGTRLTVL.

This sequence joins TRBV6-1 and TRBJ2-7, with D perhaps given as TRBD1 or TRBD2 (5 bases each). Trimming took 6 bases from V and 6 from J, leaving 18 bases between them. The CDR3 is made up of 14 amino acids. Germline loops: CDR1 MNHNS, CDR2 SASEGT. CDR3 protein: CASSGTVAGGEQYF. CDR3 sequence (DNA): TGTGCCAGCAGCGGGACCGTTGCAGGTGGCGAGCAGTACTTC.

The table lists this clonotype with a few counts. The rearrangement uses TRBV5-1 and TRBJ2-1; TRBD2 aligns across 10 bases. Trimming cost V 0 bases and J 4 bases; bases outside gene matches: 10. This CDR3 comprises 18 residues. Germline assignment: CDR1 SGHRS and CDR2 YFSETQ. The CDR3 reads CASSLVSGRPTEYNEQFF. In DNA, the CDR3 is TGCGCCAGCAGCTTGGTTAGCGGGAGGCCAACAGAGTACAATGAGCAGTTCTTC.

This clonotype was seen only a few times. The CDR3 loop is CASSLDRGPSEAFF. DNA for the CDR3: TGTGCCAGCAGTTTAGACAGGGGTCCCTCTGAAGCTTTCTTT. The gene calls are TRBV12-3 or TRBV12-4 and TRBJ1-1; TRBD1 agrees at 7 bases. J lost 6 bases, V lost 1 base, and 5 bases had no gene match. The CDR3 is made up of 14 amino acids.

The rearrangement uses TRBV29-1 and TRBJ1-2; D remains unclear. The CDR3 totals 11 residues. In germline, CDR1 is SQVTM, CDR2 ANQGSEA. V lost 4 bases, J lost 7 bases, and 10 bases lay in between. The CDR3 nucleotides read TGCAGCGTTGTCAAGGGAAGTGGCTACACCTTC. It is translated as CSVVKGSGYTF.

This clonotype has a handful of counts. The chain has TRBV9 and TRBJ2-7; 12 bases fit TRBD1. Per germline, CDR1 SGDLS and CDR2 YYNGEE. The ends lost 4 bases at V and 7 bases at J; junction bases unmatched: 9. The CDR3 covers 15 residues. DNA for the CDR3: TGTGCCAGCAGCCCCCAGGGACAGGGGGCTAGGGAGCAGTACTTC. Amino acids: CASSPQGQGAREQYF.

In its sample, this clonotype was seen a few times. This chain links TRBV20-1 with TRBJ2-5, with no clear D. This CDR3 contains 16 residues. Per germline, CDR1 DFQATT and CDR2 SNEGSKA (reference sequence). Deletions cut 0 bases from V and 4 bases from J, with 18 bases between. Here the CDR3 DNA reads TGCAGTGCTAGAGATCGACGCGAGCCAACCTCAGAGACCCAGTACTTC. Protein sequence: CSARDRREPTSETQYF.

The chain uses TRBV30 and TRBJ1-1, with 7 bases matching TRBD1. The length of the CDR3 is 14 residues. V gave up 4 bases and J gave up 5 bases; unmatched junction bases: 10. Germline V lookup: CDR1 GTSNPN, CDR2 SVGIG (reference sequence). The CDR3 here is CAWNGFRGWTEAFF. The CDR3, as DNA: TGTGCCTGGAATGGATTCAGGGGGTGGACTGAAGCTTTCTTT.

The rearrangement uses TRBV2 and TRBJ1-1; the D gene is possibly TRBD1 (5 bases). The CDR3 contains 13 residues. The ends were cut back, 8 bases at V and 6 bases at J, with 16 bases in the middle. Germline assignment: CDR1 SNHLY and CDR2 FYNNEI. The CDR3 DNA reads TGTGCCAGCGGCGGCCAGGGTTTTTCTGAAGCTTTCTTT. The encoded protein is CASGGQGFSEAFF. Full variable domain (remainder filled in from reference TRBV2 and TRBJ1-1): EPEVTQTPSHQVTQMGQEVILRCVPISNHLYFYWYRQILGQKVEFLVSFYNNEISEKSEIFDDQFSVERPDGSNFTLKIRSTKLEDSAMYFCASGGQGFSEAFFGQGTRLTVV.

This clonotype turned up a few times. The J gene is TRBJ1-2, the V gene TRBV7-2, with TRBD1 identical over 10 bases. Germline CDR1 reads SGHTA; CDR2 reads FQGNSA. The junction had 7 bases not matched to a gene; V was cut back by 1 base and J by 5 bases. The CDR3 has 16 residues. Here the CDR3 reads CASSLVEQDRGYGYTF. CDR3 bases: TGTGCCAGCAGCTTAGTTGAGCAGGACAGGGGGTATGGCTACACCTTC.

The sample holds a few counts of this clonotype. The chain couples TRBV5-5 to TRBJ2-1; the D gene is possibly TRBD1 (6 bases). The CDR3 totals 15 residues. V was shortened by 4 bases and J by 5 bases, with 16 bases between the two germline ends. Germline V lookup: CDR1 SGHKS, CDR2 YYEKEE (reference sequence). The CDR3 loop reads CASSRRRQENNEQFF. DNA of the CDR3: TGTGCCAGCAGCCGCCGTAGACAGGAAAACAATGAGCAGTTCTTC.

CDR3 nucleotide sequence: TGTGCCAGCGCTTACAGGGGGATTATGAACACTGAAGCTTTCTTT. Amino acid sequence: CASAYRGIMNTEAFF. The V gene is TRBV19, the J gene TRBJ1-1; 8 bases match TRBD1. V trimming: 9 bases; J trimming: 0 bases; junction bases outside the gene matches: 9. Germline CDR1 is LNHDA and CDR2 is SQIVND (reference sequence). The CDR3 has 15 residues.

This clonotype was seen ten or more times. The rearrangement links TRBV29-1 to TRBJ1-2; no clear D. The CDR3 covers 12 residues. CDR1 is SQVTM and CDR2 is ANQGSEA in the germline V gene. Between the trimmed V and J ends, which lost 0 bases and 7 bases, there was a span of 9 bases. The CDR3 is CSVEEGLGGYTF. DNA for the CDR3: TGCAGCGTTGAAGAAGGGTTGGGTGGCTACACCTTC.

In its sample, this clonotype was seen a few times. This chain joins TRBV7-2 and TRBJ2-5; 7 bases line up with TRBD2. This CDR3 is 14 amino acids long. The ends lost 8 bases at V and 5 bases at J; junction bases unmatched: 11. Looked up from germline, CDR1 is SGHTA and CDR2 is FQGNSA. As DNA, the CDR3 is TGTGCCAGCGGTGCCGGCGGGAGTCGGGAGACCCAGTACTTC. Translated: CASGAGGSRETQYF.

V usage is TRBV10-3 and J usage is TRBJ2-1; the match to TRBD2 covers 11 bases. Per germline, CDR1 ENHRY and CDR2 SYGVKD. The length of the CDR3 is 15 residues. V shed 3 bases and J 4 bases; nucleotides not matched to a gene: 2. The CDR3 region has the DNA TGTGCCATCAGTGAACGACTAGCGGGGTACAATGAGCAGTTCTTC. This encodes CAISERLAGYNEQFF.

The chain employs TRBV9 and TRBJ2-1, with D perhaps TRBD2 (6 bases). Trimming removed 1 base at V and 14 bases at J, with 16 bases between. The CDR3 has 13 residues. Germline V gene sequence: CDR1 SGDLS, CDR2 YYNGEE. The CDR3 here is CASSVSGQPKKFF. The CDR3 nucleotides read TGTGCCAGCAGCGTAAGCGGGCAGCCAAAGAAGTTCTTC.

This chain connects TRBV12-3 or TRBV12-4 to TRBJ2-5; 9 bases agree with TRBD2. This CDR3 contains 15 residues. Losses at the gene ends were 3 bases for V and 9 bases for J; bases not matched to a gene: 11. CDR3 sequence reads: CASSFSAGGHQAQYF. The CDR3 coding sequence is TGTGCCAGCAGTTTTTCAGCGGGAGGCCACCAGGCCCAGTACTTC.

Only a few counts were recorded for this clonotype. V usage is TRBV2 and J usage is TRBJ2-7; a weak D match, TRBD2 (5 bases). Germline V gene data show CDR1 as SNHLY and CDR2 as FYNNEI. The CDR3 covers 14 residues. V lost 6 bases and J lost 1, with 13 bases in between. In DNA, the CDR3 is TGTGCCAGCAGACGGGAACCGTTATCCTACGAGCAGTACTTC. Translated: CASRREPLSYEQYF.

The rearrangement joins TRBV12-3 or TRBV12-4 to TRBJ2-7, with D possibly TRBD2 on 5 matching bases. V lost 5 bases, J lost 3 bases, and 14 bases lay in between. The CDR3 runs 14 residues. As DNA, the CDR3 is TGTGCCAGCAGTCCCTTAGCCGCGGGCTACGAGCAGTACTTC. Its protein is CASSPLAAGYEQYF.

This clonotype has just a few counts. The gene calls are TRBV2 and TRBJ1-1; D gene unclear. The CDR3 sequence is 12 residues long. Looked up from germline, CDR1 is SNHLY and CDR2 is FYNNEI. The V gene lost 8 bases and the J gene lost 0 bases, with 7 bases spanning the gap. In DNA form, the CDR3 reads TGTGCCAGCGGGTCGATGAACACTGAAGCTTTCTTT. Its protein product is CASGSMNTEAFF.